The TCR beta chain described here comes from a study of T-cell memory formation after mild COVID-19. For the study at large: Across donors, TCR clusters were largely donor specific.

This clonotype was recorded many times. What it recognizes is unknown. V was clipped by 0 bases and J by 0 bases, with 12 bases between them. CDR1 and CDR2 (germline): SGHVS, FQNEAQ. This CDR3 spans 17 amino acids. General study results and limits: Nothing confirmed that second-wave clones peaking on day 37 were specific for SARS-CoV-2.

TCRdb itself ran the 5' RACE reads through MiXCR, one entry per CDR3 protein. The sample includes about 560,000 distinct CDR3 sequences, approximately 18% seen only once; the top ten take 12%. The receptor comes from an adult woman who had mild COVID-19 (a few samples of this study predate the infection). Cell type and time point are not known. Sequences were obtained from PBMCs or a T cell subset sorted from them (not recorded which). The rearrangement uses TRBV7-8 and TRBJ2-4; D is uncertain. DNA of the CDR3: TGTGCCAGCAGCTTAGCGCGTTACCACGGAGCCAAAAACATTCAGTACTTC. Translating it yields CASSLARYHGAKNIQYF. Based on the CDR3 plus reference TRBV7-8 and TRBJ2-4, the full variable domain is GAGVSQSPRYKVAKRGQDVALRCDPISGHVSLFWYQQALGQGPEFLTYFQNEAQLDKSGLPSDRFFAERPEGSVSTLKIQRTQQEDSAVYLCASSLARYHGAKNIQYFGAGTRLSVL.